One and the same sample provided the 2 T cell receptor beta chains below, sequenced in a study of monozygotic twins with inflammatory bowel disease. No DNA is given; TCRdb re-called the 5' RACE reads and lists each CDR3 protein once. The ten top clones account for roughly 2.5%, within a sample of roughly 150,000 distinct CDR3 sequences. Sequences were obtained from blood. The receptors come from a human donor with ulcerative colitis or Crohn's disease, or a healthy co-twin of an affected twin (not recorded which).

J is TRBJ2-3 and V is TRBV11-2; TCRdb's assignment of TRBD1 cannot be checked, as there is no DNA. The CDR3 has 16 amino acids. Germline CDR1 SGHAT, CDR2 FQNNGV. This CDR3 is CASSQRTGSGTDTQYF.

The gene calls are TRBV5-1 and TRBJ1-6; with no DNA, the TCRdb D assignment of TRBD1 cannot be verified. Germline loops: CDR1 SGHRS, CDR2 YFSETQ. The CDR3 has 17 amino acids. The CDR3 protein is CASSPSTGTGFVSPLHF.